These 15 T cell receptor beta chains were sequenced from one sample in a study of Graves' ophthalmopathy and Graves' hyperthyroidism. The sequenced template was RNA, covering the TCR beta CDR3 region. HTBI primers served in a first-round RT-PCR, which a second-round multiplex PCR followed. TCRdb re-analysed the multiplex PCR reads in MiXCR, keeping a single row per CDR3 protein. The repertoire includes more than 1,000,000 distinct CDR3 sequences, 35% to 40% of them detected once, and over 8.5% sits in the top ten. Sequencing was done on a sample of peripheral blood or thyroid tissue (not recorded which). These receptors all come from an adult man with Graves' hyperthyroidism.

The V gene is TRBV29-1, the J gene TRBJ1-1; D not resolved. This CDR3 comprises 12 residues. The V gene's germline CDR1 is SQVTM and CDR2 ANQGSEA. The V and J ends lost 8 bases and 1 base respectively, with 11 bases between them. CDR3 region: CSLVKGNTEAFF. DNA for the CDR3: TGCAGCTTAGTTAAAGGGAACACTGAAGCTTTCTTT.

This rearrangement joins TRBV20-1 to TRBJ1-2; D possibly corresponds to TRBD1 (5 bases). V was clipped by 3 bases and J by 8 bases, with 16 bases between them. The CDR3 runs 13 residues. Germline V gene data show CDR1 as DFQATT and CDR2 as SNEGSKA (reference sequence). The CDR3: CSASLPGAGGYTF. The CDR3 DNA follows: TGCAGTGCTAGTCTTCCCGGGGCAGGGGGCTACACCTTC.

This clonotype appeared a few times. The rearrangement links TRBV7-9 to TRBJ2-7; 8 nucleotides align to TRBD1. Germline V gene sequence: CDR1 SEHNR, CDR2 FQNEAQ (reference sequence). There are 17 residues in the CDR3. V lost 0 bases to trimming and J lost 0 bases; unmatched junction nucleotides: 7. This chain's CDR3 is CASSLALRTGSSYEQYF. The CDR3 nucleotides are TGTGCCAGCAGCTTAGCTCTCCGGACAGGGAGCTCCTACGAGCAGTACTTC. Combining the CDR3 with reference TRBV7-9 and TRBJ2-7 gives the whole variable domain DTGVSQNPRHKITKRGQNVTFRCDPISEHNRLYWYRQTLGQGPEFLTYFQNEAQLEKSRLLSDRFSAERPKGSFSTLEIQRTEQGDSAMYLCASSLALRTGSSYEQYFGPGTRLTVT.

This clonotype was seen many times. V and J are TRBV7-2 and TRBJ2-7; TRBD1 is a possible D gene (6 bases). V shed 1 base and J shed 0 bases, with 13 bases lying between them. CDR1 and CDR2 from the germline V gene are SGHTA and FQGNSA. This CDR3 is 16 amino acids long. The DNA for the CDR3 is TGTGCCAGCAGCTTAGGCTCACAGGGCTACTCCTACGAGCAGTACTTC. Translated: CASSLGSQGYSYEQYF.

In its sample, this clonotype was seen a few times. The CDR3 coding sequence is TGCAGTGCTAGAGATTACGGGAGCTCCTACGAGCAGTACTTC. It translates to CSARDYGSSYEQYF. This chain uses TRBV20-1 with TRBJ2-7, with D maybe TRBD2 (6 bases). V was clipped by 0 bases and J by 0 bases, with 9 bases between them. Germline CDR1 reads DFQATT; CDR2 reads SNEGSKA (reference sequence). CDR3 length: 14 amino acids.

This clonotype was observed many times. This chain links TRBV28 with TRBJ1-6, with D possibly TRBD1 on 5 matching bases. There are 15 residues in the CDR3. Germline V CDR1 and CDR2: MDHEN, SYDVKM. Trimming took off 5 bases at V and 7 bases at J, with 15 bases between the two ends. CDR3 amino acids: CASSHQGLKNSPLHF. The CDR3 region has the DNA TGTGCCAGCAGTCATCAGGGATTGAAGAATTCACCCCTCCACTTT.

This chain uses TRBV29-1 with TRBJ2-7, with D tentatively TRBD2 (6 bases). The V and J ends lost 8 bases and 2 bases respectively, with 13 bases between them. This CDR3 has 12 amino acids. The germline V gene encodes CDR1 SQVTM and CDR2 ANQGSEA. The CDR3 here is CSFERVTYEQYF. The CDR3 region has the DNA TGCAGCTTCGAGCGGGTTACCTACGAGCAGTACTTC.

Details on this clonotype: Compared with germline, one end of the junction differs, possibly owing to a read error. The V gene is TRBV7-8, the J gene TRBJ2-5, with a weak D call TRBD2 (5 bases). The CDR3 loop spans 16 amino acids. Germline V gene data show CDR1 as SGHVS and CDR2 as FQNEAQ. In DNA form, the CDR3 reads TGTGCCAGCGGCTTAGCGTCCGTGGGTGTCCAACAGACCCAGTACTTC. Its translation: CASGLASVGVQQTQYF.

The chain uses TRBV25-1 and TRBJ1-2; D is undetermined. The V gene's germline CDR1 is MGHDK and CDR2 SYGVNS. Trimming stripped 9 bases from V and 7 bases from J, with 18 bases between. The CDR3 runs to 13 residues. CDR3 nucleotides: TGTGCCAGTACCGAAGGTACTCTTGGTGGCTACACCTTC. Amino acid sequence: CASTEGTLGGYTF.

The CDR3: CSARSAVEQYF. CDR3 DNA sequence: TGCAGTGCGAGGAGCGCCGTCGAGCAGTACTTC. The genes are TRBV20-1 and TRBJ2-7; D is uncertain. Germline V CDR1 and CDR2: DFQATT, SNEGSKA (reference sequence). The V end lost 6 bases, the J end lost 6 bases, and 12 bases lay between the germline ends. This CDR3 region has 11 residues.

There are many counts of this clonotype. The V call is TRBV20-1, the J call TRBJ1-6; D unresolved. Germline-derived CDR1 and CDR2 are DFQATT and SNEGSKA (reference sequence). The CDR3 sequence is 14 residues long. V dropped 1 base and J dropped 1 base, with 5 bases sitting between them. The CDR3 DNA follows: TGCAGTGCTAGAGCCAGGTCCTATAATTCACCCCTCCACTTT. Its translation: CSARARSYNSPLHF.

The V and J genes are TRBV28 and TRBJ1-5; no firm D call. Germline loops: CDR1 MDHEN, CDR2 SYDVKM. This CDR3 region has 15 residues. Deletions cut 2 bases from V and 4 bases from J, with 12 bases between. The CDR3: CASSLTPQGNQPQHF. In DNA form, the CDR3 reads TGTGCCAGCAGTTTAACACCCCAAGGGAATCAGCCCCAGCATTTT. Based on the CDR3 plus reference TRBV28 and TRBJ1-5, the full variable domain is DVKVTQSSRYLVKRTGEKVFLECVQDMDHENMFWYRQDPGLGLRLIYFSYDVKMKEKGDIPEGYSVSREKKERFSLILESASTNQTSMYLCASSLTPQGNQPQHFGDGTRLSIL.

This clonotype was seen a few times. This chain joins TRBV12-3 or TRBV12-4 and TRBJ1-1; a possible D gene is TRBD1 (6 bases). CDR3 size: 17 residues. V lost 8 bases and J 6 bases, leaving 28 bases between the germline ends. In DNA form, the CDR3 reads TGTGCCAGCGGGTTCGCGGGGGGCGTAAGTCCACGCGCTGAAGCTTTCTTT. This codes for CASGFAGGVSPRAEAFF.

This chain uses TRBV25-1 with TRBJ2-7, with 10 bases aligning to TRBD2. Germline CDR1 and CDR2: MGHDK and SYGVNS. The CDR3 is made up of 15 amino acids. The J segment lost 5 bases and the V segment lost 1 base, leaving 5 bases of the junction unmatched. CDR3 protein: CASSESSGSFDEQYF. The CDR3 region has the DNA TGTGCCAGCAGTGAATCTAGCGGGAGCTTCGACGAGCAGTACTTC.

This clonotype has just a few counts. The genes are TRBV6-6 and TRBJ2-7; TRBD2 agrees at 13 bases. V gave up 5 bases and J gave up 7 bases; unmatched junction bases: 20. Germline V gives CDR1 MNHNY, CDR2 SVGAGI (reference sequence). This CDR3 comprises 19 residues. CDR3 sequence (DNA): TGTGCCAGCAGTAACCGCGGGACTAGCGGGGCAACAACTTGGGTTGAGCAGTACTTC. Residues: CASSNRGTSGATTWVEQYF.